This T cell receptor beta chain was identified during a study of tumor-infiltrating lymphocytes in oesophageal squamous cell carcinoma. In germline, CDR1 is SGHVS, CDR2 FNYEAQ. The CDR3 contains 15 residues. TCRdb reprocessed the PCR reads with MiXCR, giving one entry per CDR3 protein. The table includes approximately 12,000 distinct CDR3 sequences, about 60% detected once. In this sample, this clonotype turned up a few times. A junction boundary mismatches the germline segment, possibly from a read error. The specimen was esophageal tumor tissue. This chain joins TRBV7-6 and TRBJ2-3; no clear D gene. This receptor was taken from a male donor with esophageal squamous cell carcinoma. In DNA form, the CDR3 reads TGTGCCAGCAGCATAGCAGGTTCTAGCACAGATACGCAGTATTTT. The encoded protein is CASSIAGSSTDTQYF.